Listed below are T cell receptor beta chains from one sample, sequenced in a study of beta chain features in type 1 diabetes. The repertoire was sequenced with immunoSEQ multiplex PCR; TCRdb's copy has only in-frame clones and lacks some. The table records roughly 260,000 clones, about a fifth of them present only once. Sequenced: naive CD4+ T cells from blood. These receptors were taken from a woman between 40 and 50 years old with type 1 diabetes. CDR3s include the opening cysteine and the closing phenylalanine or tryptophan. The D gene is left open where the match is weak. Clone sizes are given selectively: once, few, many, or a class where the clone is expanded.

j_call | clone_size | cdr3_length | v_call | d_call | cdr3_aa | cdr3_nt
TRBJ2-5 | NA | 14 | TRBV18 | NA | CASSPAFREETQYF | TGTGCCAGCTCACCAGCTTTCAGGGAAGAGACCCAGTACTTC
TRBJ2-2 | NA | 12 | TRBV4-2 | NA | CASSPYTGELFF | TGTGCCAGCAGCCCATACACCGGGGAGCTGTTTTTT
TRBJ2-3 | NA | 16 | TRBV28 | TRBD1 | CASSSQGAGGADTQYF | TGTGCCAGCAGTTCTCAGGGGGCAGGAGGGGCAGATACGCAGTATTTT
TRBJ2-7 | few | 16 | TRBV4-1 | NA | CASSQDEAQGSYEQYF | TGCGCCAGCAGCCAAGACGAGGCGCAGGGCTCCTACGAGCAGTACTTC
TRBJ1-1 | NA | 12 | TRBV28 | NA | CASSLSISGAFF | TGTGCCAGCAGTTTGAGTATCTCCGGAGCTTTCTTT
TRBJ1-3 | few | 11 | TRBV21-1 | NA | CASINRNTIYF | TGTGCCAGCATTAACAGAAACACCATATATTTT
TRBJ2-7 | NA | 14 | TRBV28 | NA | CASSLWAGAYEQYF | TGTGCCAGCAGTTTATGGGCAGGTGCCTACGAGCAGTACTTC
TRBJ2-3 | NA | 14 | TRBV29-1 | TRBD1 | CSVEASGGVDTQYF | TGCAGCGTTGAGGCCTCAGGGGGCGTAGATACGCAGTATTTT
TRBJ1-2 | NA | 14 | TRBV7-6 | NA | CASSLARAAGGYTF | TGTGCCAGCAGCTTAGCCAGGGCGGCTGGCGGCTACACCTTC
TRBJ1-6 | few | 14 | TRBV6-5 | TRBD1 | CASSYPGGNSPLHF | TGTGCCAGCAGTTACCCAGGGGGTAATTCACCCCTCCACTTT
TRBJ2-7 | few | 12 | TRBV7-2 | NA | CASSGGGREQYF | TGTGCCAGCAGCGGGGGGGGGCGCGAGCAGTACTTC
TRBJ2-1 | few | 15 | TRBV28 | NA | CASSRASDSYNEQFF | TGTGCCAGCAGCAGGGCTAGCGACTCCTACAATGAGCAGTTCTTC
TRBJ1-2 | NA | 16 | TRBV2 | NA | CASSEGRARLNYGYTF | TGTGCCAGCAGTGAAGGGAGGGCCCGCCTTAACTATGGCTACACCTTC
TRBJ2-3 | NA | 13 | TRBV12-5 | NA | CASGLPSEDTQYF | TGTGCTAGTGGTTTACCATCGGAGGATACGCAGTATTTT
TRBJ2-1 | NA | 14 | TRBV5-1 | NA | CASGFAGPYNEQFF | TGCGCCAGCGGGTTTGCGGGACCCTACAATGAGCAGTTCTTC
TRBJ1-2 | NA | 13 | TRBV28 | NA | CASSLPGVYGYTF | TGTGCCAGCAGTTTACCCGGGGTATATGGCTACACCTTC
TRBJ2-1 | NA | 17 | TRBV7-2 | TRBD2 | CASSLAPVRASGNEQFF | TGTGCCAGCAGCTTAGCGCCTGTGAGAGCTAGCGGGAATGAGCAGTTCTTC
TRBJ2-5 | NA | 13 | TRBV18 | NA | CASSPPLQETQYF | TGTGCCAGCTCACCACCCCTGCAAGAGACCCAGTACTTC
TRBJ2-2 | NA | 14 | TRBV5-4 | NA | CASSPRANTGELFF | TGTGCCAGCAGCCCCCGAGCGAACACCGGGGAGCTGTTTTTT
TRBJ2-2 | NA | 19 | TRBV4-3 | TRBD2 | CASSQALAGAVGYTGELFF | TGCGCCAGCAGCCAAGCGCTAGCGGGAGCGGTGGGGTACACCGGGGAGCTGTTTTTT
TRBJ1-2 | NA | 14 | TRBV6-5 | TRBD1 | CASSYGQGYYGYTF | TGTGCCAGCAGTTACGGACAGGGATACTATGGCTACACCTTC
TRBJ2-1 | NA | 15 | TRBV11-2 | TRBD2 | CASSPGLAGYNEQFF | TGTGCCAGCAGCCCGGGACTAGCGGGGTACAATGAGCAGTTCTTC
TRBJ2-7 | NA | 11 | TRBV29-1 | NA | CSGGQNYEQYF | TGCAGCGGGGGACAAAACTACGAGCAGTACTTC
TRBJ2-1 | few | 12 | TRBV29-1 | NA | CSVEKSYNEQFF | TGCAGCGTTGAAAAGAGTTACAATGAGCAGTTCTTC
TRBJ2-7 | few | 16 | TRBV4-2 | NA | CASSQDGSQGIWEQYF | TGTGCCAGCAGCCAAGATGGCAGCCAGGGTATCTGGGAGCAGTACTTC
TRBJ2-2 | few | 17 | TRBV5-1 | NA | CASSLVPGLANTGELFF | TGCGCCAGCAGCTTGGTACCTGGCCTCGCGAACACCGGGGAGCTGTTTTTT